This record concerns one TCR beta chain sequence. These data belong to a study of OX40 agonist ivuxolimab in advanced cancers. The V gene's germline CDR1 is KGHSH and CDR2 LQKENI. V gave up 4 bases and J gave up 8 bases; unmatched junction bases: 16. The CDR3 is 17 residues long. TCRdb keeps only in-frame clones here, not all; method: immunoSEQ multiplex PCR. The table lists tens of thousands of clones, just over 90% of them singletons, with roughly 12% in the top ten. Sequencing used CD4+ or CD8+ T cells sorted from blood, obtained in a trial of the OX40 agonist ivuxolimab. This sequence joins TRBV18 and TRBJ1-4; 7 positions agree with TRBD1. This TCR was recovered from an adult with an advanced solid tumor such as melanoma, head and neck, liver or kidney cancer. CDR3 nucleotides: TGTGCCAGCTCACTGGGAAACCTAAACAGGGGAGGCGAAAAACTGTTTTTT. This codes for CASSLGNLNRGGEKLFF. Based on the CDR3 plus reference TRBV18 and TRBJ1-4, the full variable domain is NAGVMQNPRHLVRRRGQEARLRCSPMKGHSHVYWYRQLPEEGLKFMVYLQKENIIDESGMPKERFSAEFPKEGPSILRIQQVVRGDSAAYFCASSLGNLNRGGEKLFFGSGTQLSVL.